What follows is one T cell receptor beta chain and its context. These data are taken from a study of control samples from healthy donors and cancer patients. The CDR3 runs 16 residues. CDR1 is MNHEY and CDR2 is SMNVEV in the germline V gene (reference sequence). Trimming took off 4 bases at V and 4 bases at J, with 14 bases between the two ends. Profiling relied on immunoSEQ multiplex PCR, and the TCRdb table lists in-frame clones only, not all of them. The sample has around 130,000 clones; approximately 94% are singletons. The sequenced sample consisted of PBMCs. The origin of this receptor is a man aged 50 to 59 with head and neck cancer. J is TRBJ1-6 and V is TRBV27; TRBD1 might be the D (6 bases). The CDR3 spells CASSYGPGQYNSPLHF. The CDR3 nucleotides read TGTGCCAGCAGTTATGGGCCGGGACAATATAATTCACCCCTCCACTTT.